This T cell receptor (beta chain) was observed in a study of identical twins. General study points: While abundant cord blood beta clonotypes carried fewer insertions, memory repertoires showed no such pattern.

As for this clonotype: Its antigen is as yet unknown.

Each CDR3 protein gets one entry after TCRdb re-called the 5' RACE reads with MiXCR. This sample has 470,000 or so distinct CDR3 sequences, with 20% to 30% found just once. This sample was shared with a second study, whose subject was T cells expressing NK-cell markers. That work states: Sorted CD3+CD56+NKG2C+, CD3+CD56+NKG2C- and CD3+CD56-NKG2C+ T-cell subsets were beta-chain profiled.

Sequenced sample: CD4+ T cells sorted from blood. The clonotype originates from a woman between 18 and 29 years old in good health.

CDR3 sequence (DNA): TGTGCCAGCAGCGTAGAATTGAGGCCTCAAACTCTCACAGATACGCAGTATTTT. Translation: CASSVELRPQTLTDTQYF. The gene calls are TRBV9 and TRBJ2-3; D is unclear. V lost 0 bases and J lost 2, with 19 bases in between. CDR1 is SGDLS, CDR2 YYNGEE, per germline. The CDR3 runs 18 residues. Full variable domain (missing parts from reference TRBV9 and TRBJ2-3): DSGVTQTPKHLITATGQRVTLRCSPRSGDLSVYWYQQSLDQGLQFLIQYYNGEERAKGNILERFSAQQFPDLHSELNLSSLELGDSALYFCASSVELRPQTLTDTQYFGPGTRLTVL.